The rows below give T cell receptor beta chains drawn from one sample of a study of blood T cell repertoires in COVID-19. Clones were sequenced by immunoSEQ multiplex PCR, and TCRdb holds only the in-frame ones, with some missing. The table shows about 170,000 clones, with around three quarters occurring only once. The specimen was PBMCs or T cells enriched from blood (not recorded which). Receptor source: a woman in her 70s in a cohort exposed to, infected with or recovered from COVID-19 (not recorded which). The CDR3 runs from the conserved cysteine through the conserved F or W. Each record gives: J gene, CDR3 length, clone size, D gene, V gene, CDR3 DNA, CDR3 protein. The D gene is left open where the match is weak. The size field is filled for only some rows; it gives once, few, many or a size class.

>TRBJ2-4|12|few|.|TRBV2
TGTGCCAGCAGGTTCCTAGGGGGCATTCAGTACTTC
CASRFLGGIQYF
>TRBJ2-1|15|once|TRBD2|TRBV7-3
TGTGCCAGCAGCTTTAGCGGGAGTTCGTACAATGAGCAGTTCTTC
CASSFSGSSYNEQFF
>TRBJ1-1|14|.|.|TRBV6-6
TGTGCCAGCAATACGGGGGGTACGGACACTGAAGCTTTCTTT
CASNTGGTDTEAFF
>TRBJ2-3|14|.|.|TRBV5-1
TGCGCCAGCAGCTTGGCCGGAGACCAAGATACGCAGTATTTT
CASSLAGDQDTQYF
>TRBJ2-7|16|.|.|TRBV27
TGTGCCAGCAGTCTAAACCGGGAGACGTCACCCTACGAGCAGTACTTC
CASSLNRETSPYEQYF
>TRBJ2-3|14|.|.|TRBV24-1
TGTGCCACCAGTGATTTACACACCACAGATACGCAGTATTTT
CATSDLHTTDTQYF
>TRBJ1-2|16|.|TRBD1|TRBV2
TGTGCCAGCAGTGAAGGGGACAGGGGATTAAACTATGGCTACACCTTC
CASSEGDRGLNYGYTF
>TRBJ2-1|15|.|.|TRBV5-1
TGCGCCAGCAGCTCGGGACTCCCCGTCGTCCAAGGGCAGTTCTTC
CASSSGLPVVQGQFF
>TRBJ2-2|16|.|.|TRBV5-1
TGCGCCAGCAGCTCCCTGGAGCAGGGAGGCACCGGGGAGCTGTTTTTT
CASSSLEQGGTGELFF
>TRBJ1-6|13|.|.|TRBV10-3
TGTGCCATCTCCGGGACGGAGGGTTCACCCCTCCACTTT
CAISGTEGSPLHF
>TRBJ2-1|19|.|TRBD1|TRBV27
TGTGCCAGCAGCCATGAAGGACAGGGCCGTGGGGGATTTTACAATGAGCAGTTCTTC
CASSHEGQGRGGFYNEQFF
>TRBJ2-7|14|.|TRBD1|TRBV10-3
TGTGCCATCAGTGCTATGGGACAGGGGGACGAGCAGTACTTC
CAISAMGQGDEQYF
>TRBJ1-3|15|.|TRBD1|TRBV19
TGTGCCAGTAGTATTGGGACAGGGAGAGGAAACACCATATATTTT
CASSIGTGRGNTIYF
>TRBJ1-4|14|.|TRBD1|TRBV28
TGTGCCAGCGGGGAGAACAGGGGTAATGAAAAACTGTTTTTT
CASGENRGNEKLFF
>TRBJ2-3|19|.|TRBD2|TRBV4-1
TGCGCCAGCAGCCGCGGACCGCCTGGGACTAGCGGGAGCACAGATACGCAGTATTTT
CASSRGPPGTSGSTDTQYF
>TRBJ2-5|14|.|TRBD2|TRBV5-1
TGCGCCAGCAGCACGGGACTAGCGGGAGAGACCCAGTACTTC
CASSTGLAGETQYF